These 5 T cell receptor beta chains were sequenced from one sample in a study of blood T cell repertoires in COVID-19. Assay: immunoSEQ multiplex PCR; the TCRdb copy retains only in-frame clones and omits some. The sample has about 190,000 clones, around 80% seen once. Sequenced input: peripheral blood. The source of these receptors is a woman aged 80 or over with active or convalescent COVID-19.

This chain joins TRBV6-9 and TRBJ1-5; possibly TRBD1 for D (6 bases). Trimming removed 2 bases from V and 7 bases from J, with 21 bases in between. Germline V gives CDR1 MNHGY, CDR2 SVAAGI. The CDR3 has 17 residues. The CDR3 spells CASSYPPSTGTAQPQHF. The CDR3, as DNA: TGTGCCAGCAGTTATCCACCCTCAACAGGGACGGCGCAGCCCCAGCATTTT.

The chain's CDR3 is CASTPGGNGNTIYF. DNA of the CDR3: TGTGCCAGCACTCCAGGTGGCAATGGAAACACCATATATTTT. The chain combines TRBV4-2 with TRBJ1-3; no clear D gene. The CDR3 runs to 14 residues. V was trimmed by 7 bases and J by 3 bases, leaving 13 bases between them. The germline V gene has CDR1 LGHNA and CDR2 YNFKEQ.

V is TRBV11-2 and J is TRBJ1-2; D uncertain. V gave up 3 bases and J gave up 3 bases, with 8 bases separating them. The CDR3 runs to 13 residues. Germline CDR1 reads SGHAT; CDR2 reads FQNNGV. The CDR3 DNA reads as TGTGCCAGCAGCTTCACCGACTACTATGGCTACACCTTC. Translation: CASSFTDYYGYTF.

The V and J genes are TRBV4-2 and TRBJ1-1; maybe TRBD1 (5 bases). V lost 5 bases and J lost 0, with 13 bases in between. CDR1 and CDR2 (germline): LGHNA, YNFKEQ. The CDR3 extends over 15 amino acids. The CDR3 region has the DNA TGTGCCAGCAGCAACCGACAGAAAGTGAACACTGAAGCTTTCTTT. Protein sequence: CASSNRQKVNTEAFF.

The V and J genes are TRBV18 and TRBJ2-5; D may be TRBD1 (6 bases). V was clipped by 4 bases and J by 2 bases, with 14 bases between them. This CDR3 is 15 amino acids long. Germline V CDR1 and CDR2: KGHSH, LQKENI. This CDR3 is CASSLAGTNQETQYF. DNA of the CDR3: TGTGCCAGCTCACTAGCCGGGACAAATCAAGAGACCCAGTACTTC.